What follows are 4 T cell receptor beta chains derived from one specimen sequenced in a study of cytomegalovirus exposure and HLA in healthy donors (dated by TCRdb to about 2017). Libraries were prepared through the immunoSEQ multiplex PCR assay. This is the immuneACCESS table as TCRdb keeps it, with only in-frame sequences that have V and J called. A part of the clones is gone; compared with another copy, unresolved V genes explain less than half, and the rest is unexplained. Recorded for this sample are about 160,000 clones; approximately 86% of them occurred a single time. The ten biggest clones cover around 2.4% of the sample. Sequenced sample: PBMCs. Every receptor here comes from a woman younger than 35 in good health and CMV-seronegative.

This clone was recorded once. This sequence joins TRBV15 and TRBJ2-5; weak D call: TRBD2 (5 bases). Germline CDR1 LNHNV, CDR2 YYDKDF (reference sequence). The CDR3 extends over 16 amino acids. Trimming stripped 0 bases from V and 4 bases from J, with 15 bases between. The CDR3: CATSREPSPPIETQYF. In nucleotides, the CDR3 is TGTGCCACCAGCAGAGAACCTAGCCCACCAATAGAGACCCAGTACTTC. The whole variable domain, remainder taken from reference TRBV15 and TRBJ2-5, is DAMVIQNPRYQVTQFGKPVTLSCSQTLNHNVMYWYQQKSSQAPKLLFHYYDKDFNNEADTPDNFQSRRPNTSFCFLDIRSPGLGDTAMYLCATSREPSPPIETQYFGPGTRLLVL.

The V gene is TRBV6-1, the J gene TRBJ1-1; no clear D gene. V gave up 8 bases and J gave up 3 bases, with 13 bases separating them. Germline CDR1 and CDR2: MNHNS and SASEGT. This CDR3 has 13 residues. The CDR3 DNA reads TGTGCCAGCGTTGACCCGGGTTACACTGAAGCTTTCTTT. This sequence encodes CASVDPGYTEAFF.

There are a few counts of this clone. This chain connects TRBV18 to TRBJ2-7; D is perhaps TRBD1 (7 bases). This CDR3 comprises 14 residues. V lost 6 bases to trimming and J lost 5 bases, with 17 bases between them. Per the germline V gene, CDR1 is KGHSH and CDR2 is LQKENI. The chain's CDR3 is CASSTGRLENEQYF. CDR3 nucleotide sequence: TGTGCCAGCTCGACAGGGAGGTTGGAGAACGAGCAGTACTTC.

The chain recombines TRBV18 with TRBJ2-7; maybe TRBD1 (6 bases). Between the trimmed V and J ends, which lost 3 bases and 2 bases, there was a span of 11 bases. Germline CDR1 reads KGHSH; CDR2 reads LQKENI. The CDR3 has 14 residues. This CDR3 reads CASSPRDNTYEQYF. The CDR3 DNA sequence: TGTGCCAGCTCACCCCGGGACAACACCTACGAGCAGTACTTC.